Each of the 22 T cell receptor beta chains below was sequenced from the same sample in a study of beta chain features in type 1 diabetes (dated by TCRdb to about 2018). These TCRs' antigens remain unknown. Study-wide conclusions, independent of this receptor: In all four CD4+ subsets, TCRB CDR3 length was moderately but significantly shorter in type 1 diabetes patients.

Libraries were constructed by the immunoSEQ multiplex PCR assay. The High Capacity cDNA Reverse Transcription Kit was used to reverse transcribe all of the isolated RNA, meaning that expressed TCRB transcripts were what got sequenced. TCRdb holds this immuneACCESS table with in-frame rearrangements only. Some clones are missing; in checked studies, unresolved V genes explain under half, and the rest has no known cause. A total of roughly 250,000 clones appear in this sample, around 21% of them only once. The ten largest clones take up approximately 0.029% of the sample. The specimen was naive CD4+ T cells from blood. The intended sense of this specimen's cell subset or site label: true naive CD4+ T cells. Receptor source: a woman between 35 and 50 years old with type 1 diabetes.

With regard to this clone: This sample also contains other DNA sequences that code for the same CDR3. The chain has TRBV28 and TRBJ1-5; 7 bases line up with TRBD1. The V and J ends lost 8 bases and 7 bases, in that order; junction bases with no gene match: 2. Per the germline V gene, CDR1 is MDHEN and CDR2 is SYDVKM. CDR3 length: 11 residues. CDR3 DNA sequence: TGTGCCAGCTCAGGGGGGCAGCCCCAGCATTTT. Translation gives CASSGGQPQHF.

DNA for the CDR3: TGTGCCAGCAGTTTATCGGGGTACAACTACGAGCAGTACTTC. Translated: CASSLSGYNYEQYF. The chain carries TRBV28 and TRBJ2-7; D is perhaps TRBD2 (5 bases). The CDR3 is 14 residues long. Germline lookup yields CDR1 MDHEN and CDR2 SYDVKM. The V gene lost 1 base and the J gene lost 3 bases, with 10 bases spanning the gap.

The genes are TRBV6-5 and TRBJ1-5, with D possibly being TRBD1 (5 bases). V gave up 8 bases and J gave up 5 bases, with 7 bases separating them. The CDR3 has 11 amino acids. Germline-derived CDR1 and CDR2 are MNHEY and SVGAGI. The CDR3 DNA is TGTGCCAGCGGGGCCGATCAGCCCCAGCATTTT. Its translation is CASGADQPQHF.

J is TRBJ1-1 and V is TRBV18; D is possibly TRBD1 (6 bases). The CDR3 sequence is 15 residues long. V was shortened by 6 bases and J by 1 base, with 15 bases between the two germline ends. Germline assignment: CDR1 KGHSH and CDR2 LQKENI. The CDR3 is CASSLGQLSNTEAFF. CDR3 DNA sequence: TGTGCCAGCTCCCTCGGACAGCTATCGAACACTGAAGCTTTCTTT.

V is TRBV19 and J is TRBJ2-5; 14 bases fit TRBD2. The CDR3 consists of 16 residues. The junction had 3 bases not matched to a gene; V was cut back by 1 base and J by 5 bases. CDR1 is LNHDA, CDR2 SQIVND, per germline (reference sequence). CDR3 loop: CASSIVGLAGGETQYF. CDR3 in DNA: TGTGCCAGTAGTATAGTAGGACTAGCGGGGGGTGAGACCCAGTACTTC.

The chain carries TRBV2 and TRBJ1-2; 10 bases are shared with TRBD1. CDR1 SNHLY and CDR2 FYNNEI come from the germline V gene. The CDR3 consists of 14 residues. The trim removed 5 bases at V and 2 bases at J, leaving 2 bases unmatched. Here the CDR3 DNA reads TGTGCCAGCAGTTCGGGACAGGGGAACTATGGCTACACCTTC. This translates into CASSSGQGNYGYTF.

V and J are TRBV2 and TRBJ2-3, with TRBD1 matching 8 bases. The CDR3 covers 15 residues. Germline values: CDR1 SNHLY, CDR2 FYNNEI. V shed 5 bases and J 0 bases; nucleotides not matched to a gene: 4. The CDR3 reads CASSRTGFSTDTQYF. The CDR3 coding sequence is TGTGCCAGCAGTCGGACAGGGTTTAGCACAGATACGCAGTATTTT. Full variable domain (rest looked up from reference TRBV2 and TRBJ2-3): EPEVTQTPSHQVTQMGQEVILRCVPISNHLYFYWYRQILGQKVEFLVSFYNNEISEKSEIFDDQFSVERPDGSNFTLKIRSTKLEDSAMYFCASSRTGFSTDTQYFGPGTRLTVL.

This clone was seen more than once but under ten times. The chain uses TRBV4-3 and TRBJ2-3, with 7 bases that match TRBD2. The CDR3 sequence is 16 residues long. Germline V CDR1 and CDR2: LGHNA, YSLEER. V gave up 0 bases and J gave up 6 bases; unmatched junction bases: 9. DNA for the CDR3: TGCGCCAGCAGCCAAGATTCTAGCGGACTGGGGGATACGCAGTATTTT. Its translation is CASSQDSSGLGDTQYF.

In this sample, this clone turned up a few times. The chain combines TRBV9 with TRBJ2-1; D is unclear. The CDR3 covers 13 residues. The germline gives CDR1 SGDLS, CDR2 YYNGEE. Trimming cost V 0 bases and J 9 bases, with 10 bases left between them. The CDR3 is CASSVGISGEQFF. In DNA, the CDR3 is TGTGCCAGCAGCGTAGGAATATCGGGTGAGCAGTTCTTC.

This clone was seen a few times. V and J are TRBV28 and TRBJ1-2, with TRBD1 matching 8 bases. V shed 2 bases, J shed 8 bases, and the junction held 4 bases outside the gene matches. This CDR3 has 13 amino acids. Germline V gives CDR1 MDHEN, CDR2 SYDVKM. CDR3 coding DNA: TGTGCCAGCAGTTTAGGACAGGGCCCAGGCTACACCTTC. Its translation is CASSLGQGPGYTF.

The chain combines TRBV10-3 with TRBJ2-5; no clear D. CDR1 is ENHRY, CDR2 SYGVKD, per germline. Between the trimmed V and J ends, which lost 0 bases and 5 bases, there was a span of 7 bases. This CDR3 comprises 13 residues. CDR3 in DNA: TGTGCCATCAGTGAGTCTAGTAGCGAGACCCAGTACTTC. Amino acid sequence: CAISESSSETQYF.

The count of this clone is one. DNA for the CDR3: TGTGCCAGCAGCCTAAAAGGGGGAGACACTGAAGCTTTCTTT. Residues: CASSLKGGDTEAFF. This chain joins TRBV6-5 and TRBJ1-1, with TRBD1 as a possible D gene (6 bases). The CDR3 totals 14 residues. The V end was cut by 6 bases, the J end by 3 bases, with 14 bases between. CDR1 is MNHEY and CDR2 is SVGAGI in the germline V gene.

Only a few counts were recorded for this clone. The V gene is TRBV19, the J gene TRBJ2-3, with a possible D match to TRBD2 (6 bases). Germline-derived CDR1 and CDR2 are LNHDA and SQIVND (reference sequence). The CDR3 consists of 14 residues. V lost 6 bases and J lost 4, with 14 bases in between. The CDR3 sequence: CASSRRLESDTQYF. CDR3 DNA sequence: TGTGCCAGTAGCAGGCGACTAGAATCAGATACGCAGTATTTT.

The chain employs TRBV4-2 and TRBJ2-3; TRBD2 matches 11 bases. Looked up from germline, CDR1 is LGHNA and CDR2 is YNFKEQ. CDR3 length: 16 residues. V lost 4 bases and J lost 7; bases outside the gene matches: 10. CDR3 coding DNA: TGTGCCAGCAGCCGGGCTGGGACTAGCGGAGAGTATACGCAGTATTTT. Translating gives CASSRAGTSGEYTQYF.

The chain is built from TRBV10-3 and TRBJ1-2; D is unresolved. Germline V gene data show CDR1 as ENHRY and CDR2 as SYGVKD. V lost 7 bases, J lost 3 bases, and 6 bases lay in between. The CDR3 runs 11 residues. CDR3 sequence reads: CAITTDYGYTF. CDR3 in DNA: TGTGCCATCACCACGGACTATGGCTACACCTTC.

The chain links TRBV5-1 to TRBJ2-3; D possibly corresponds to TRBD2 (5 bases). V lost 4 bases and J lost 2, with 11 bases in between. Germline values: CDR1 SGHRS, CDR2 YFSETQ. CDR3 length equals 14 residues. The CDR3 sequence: CASSPGIATDTQYF. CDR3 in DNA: TGCGCCAGCAGCCCGGGAATCGCCACAGATACGCAGTATTTT.

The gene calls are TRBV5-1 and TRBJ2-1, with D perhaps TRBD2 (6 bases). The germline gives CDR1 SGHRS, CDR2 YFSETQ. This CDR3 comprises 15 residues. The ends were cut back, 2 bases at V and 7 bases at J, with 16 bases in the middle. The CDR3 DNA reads TGCGCCAGCAGCTTATTAACGGGAGCCAAGAATGAGCAGTTCTTC. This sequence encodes CASSLLTGAKNEQFF.

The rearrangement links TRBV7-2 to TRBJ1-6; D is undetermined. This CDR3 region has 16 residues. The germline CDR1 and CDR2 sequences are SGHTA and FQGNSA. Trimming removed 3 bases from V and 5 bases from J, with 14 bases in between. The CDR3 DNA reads TGTGCCAGCAGCTTGATGGAGGGTGCTAATAATTCACCCCTCCACTTT. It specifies CASSLMEGANNSPLHF.

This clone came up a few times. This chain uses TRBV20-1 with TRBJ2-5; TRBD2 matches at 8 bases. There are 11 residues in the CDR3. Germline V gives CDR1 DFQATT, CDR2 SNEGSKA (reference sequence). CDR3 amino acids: CSLRGGETQYF. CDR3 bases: TGCAGCCTCCGGGGGGGAGAGACCCAGTACTTC.

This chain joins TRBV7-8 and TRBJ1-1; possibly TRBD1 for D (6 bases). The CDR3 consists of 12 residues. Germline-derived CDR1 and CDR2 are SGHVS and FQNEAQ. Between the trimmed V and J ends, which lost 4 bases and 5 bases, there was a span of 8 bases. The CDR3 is CASSSTGTEAFF. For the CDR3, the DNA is TGTGCCAGCAGCTCTACAGGGACTGAAGCTTTCTTT.

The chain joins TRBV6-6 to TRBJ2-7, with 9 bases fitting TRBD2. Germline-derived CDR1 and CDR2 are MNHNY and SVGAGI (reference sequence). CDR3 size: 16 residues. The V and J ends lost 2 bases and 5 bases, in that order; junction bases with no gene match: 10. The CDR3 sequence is CASSYAGGPSEDEQYF. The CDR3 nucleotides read TGTGCCAGCAGTTACGCGGGAGGGCCATCAGAAGACGAGCAGTACTTC.

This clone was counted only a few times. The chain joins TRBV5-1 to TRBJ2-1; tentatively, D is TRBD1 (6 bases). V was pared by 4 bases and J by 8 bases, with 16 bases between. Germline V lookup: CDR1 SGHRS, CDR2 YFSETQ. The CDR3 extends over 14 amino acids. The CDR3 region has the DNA TGCGCCAGCAGCCCCACCACAGGGTTCGATGAGCAGTTCTTC. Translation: CASSPTTGFDEQFF.